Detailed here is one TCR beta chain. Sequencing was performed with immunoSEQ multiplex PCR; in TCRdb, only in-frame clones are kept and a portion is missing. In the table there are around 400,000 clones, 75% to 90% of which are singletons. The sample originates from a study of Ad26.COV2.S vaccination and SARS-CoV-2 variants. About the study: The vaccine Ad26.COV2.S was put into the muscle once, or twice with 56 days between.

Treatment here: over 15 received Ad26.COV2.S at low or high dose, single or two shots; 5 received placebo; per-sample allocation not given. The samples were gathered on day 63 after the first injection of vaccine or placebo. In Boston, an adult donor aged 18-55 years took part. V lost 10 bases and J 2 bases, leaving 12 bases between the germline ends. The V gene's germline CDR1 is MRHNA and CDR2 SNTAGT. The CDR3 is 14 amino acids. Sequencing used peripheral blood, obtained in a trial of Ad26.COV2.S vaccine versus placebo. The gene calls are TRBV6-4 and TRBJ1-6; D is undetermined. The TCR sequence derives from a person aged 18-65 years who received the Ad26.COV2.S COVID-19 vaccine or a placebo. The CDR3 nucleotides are TGTGCCAACGGGGAGAGCACCTATAATTCACCCCTCCACTTT. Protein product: CANGESTYNSPLHF.